This TCR beta chain appears in the sequencing data of a study of T cell repertoires in cytomegalovirus infection (dated by TCRdb to about 2019). Context from the whole study: The peptide stimulations were aimed at well-studied HLA-B-restricted epitopes as well as recently identified HLA-C-restricted CMV epitopes, whose presentation resists viral immunomodulation. Donor HLA type was relevant to the analysis, as public TCR beta signatures indicated carriage of CMV infection together with the matching HLA type.

The treatment or condition label for this specimen denotes: in vitro stimulation with specific CMV peptide epitopes to enrich CMV-specific T cells. This clonotype was seen a single time. Its antigen target is currently unknown. No much larger clone exists at a distance of one base, and base qualities are not known. A single read makes a weak case. The germline V gene (reference sequence) yields MNHEY for CDR1 and SMNVEV for CDR2. From its cysteine to its phenylalanine, the CDR3 spans 13 amino acids. Only the CDR3 DNA stays, 39 bases, in frame from base 1. Trimming costs V 4 bases and J 2 bases, and their ends lie 7 bases apart. What the study reported, not specific to this receptor: The ex vivo response was dominated by HLA-C-restricted CMV-specific TCR beta clonotypes, which also provided the single most frequent clonotype in two of eight donors. Carriers of CMV infection plus the relevant HLA type were discriminated by the cumulative frequency of public TCR beta family members in the study cohort and in an independent roughly 340-donor cohort.

Sequencing was carried out with an Illumina HiSeq 1500. TCRdb took the public reads, trimmed them with fastp at Q25, ran MiXCR for clone calling and kept in-frame beta chains. Each CDR3 protein appears once, grouped with its most common genes and DNA. Within this sample are 100,000 to 150,000 distinct CDR3 sequences, with approximately 30% of them counted one time only. Roughly 53% of the sample rests with the top ten. This sequence originates from a human donor in good health (CMV status not recorded). Some clones in this sample may be carry-over from other donors' samples. The chain joins TRBV27 to TRBJ2-3, with an unclear D gene assignment. The source material was CD8+ T cells from cultured PBMCs, sampled from culture after CMV antigen stimulation. Read as DNA, the sequence is TGTGCCAGCAGTTGGGCTAACACAGATACGCAGTATTTT. It translates as CASSWANTDTQYF.